The 4 T cell receptor beta chains below all came from one sample that was sequenced in a study of shared clonotypes between healthy human individuals. TCRdb's table, derived via immunoSEQ multiplex PCR, lists solely in-frame clones and lacks some. The table includes 1 million to 1.3 million clones, roughly 74% detected once. The sample comprised memory CD4+ T cells from PBMCs. Described subset: CD45RA-negative fraction. The source of these receptors is a man younger than 30 in good health. Some clones in this sample may be carry-over from other donors' samples.

This clone occurred many times. The rearrangement joins TRBV5-6 to TRBJ1-2; maybe TRBD1 (5 bases). This CDR3 region has 13 residues. Germline V CDR1 and CDR2: SGHDT, YYEEEE. With 4 bases removed from V and 4 bases from J, the gap between germline ends came to 11 bases. The CDR3: CASSPGTGYGYTF. The DNA of the CDR3 is TGTGCCAGCAGCCCAGGGACCGGCTATGGCTACACCTTC.

The rearrangement joins TRBV5-4 to TRBJ2-7; D gene ambiguous. The CDR3 extends over 14 amino acids. Trimming removed 2 bases at V and 0 bases at J, with 9 bases between. Germline loops: CDR1 SGHNT, CDR2 YYREEE (reference sequence). The CDR3 bases are TGTGCCAGCAGCTTCTCTTCAGACTCCTACGAGCAGTACTTC. Its protein is CASSFSSDSYEQYF.

The chain combines TRBV11-3 with TRBJ2-5; TRBD2 agrees at 11 bases. Germline V gene sequence: CDR1 SGHNT, CDR2 YENEEA. With V trimmed by 5 bases and J by 1 base, 6 bases remained unmatched. The CDR3 is made up of 16 amino acids. CDR3 nucleotide sequence: TGTGCCAGCAGCCCGGGGACTAGCGGACCCCAAGAGACCCAGTACTTC. Its translation is CASSPGTSGPQETQYF.

The rearrangement links TRBV15 to TRBJ1-2; TRBD1 agrees at 7 bases. Trimming at V came to 4 bases and at J to 6 bases, leaving 5 bases not matched to a gene. The CDR3 length is 13 residues. Germline loops: CDR1 LNHNV, CDR2 YYDKDF (reference sequence). The CDR3 region has the DNA TGTGCCACCAGCAAACAGGGGAACGATGGCTACACCTTC. Protein: CATSKQGNDGYTF.